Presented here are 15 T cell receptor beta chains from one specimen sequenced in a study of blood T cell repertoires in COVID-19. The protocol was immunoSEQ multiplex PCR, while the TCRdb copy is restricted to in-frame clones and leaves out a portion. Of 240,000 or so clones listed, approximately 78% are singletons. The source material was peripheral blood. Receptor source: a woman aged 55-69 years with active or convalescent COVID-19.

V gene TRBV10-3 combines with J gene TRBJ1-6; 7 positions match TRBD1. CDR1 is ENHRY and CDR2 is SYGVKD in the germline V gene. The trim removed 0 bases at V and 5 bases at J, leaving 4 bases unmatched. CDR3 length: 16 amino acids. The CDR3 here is CAISESGQKDNSPLHF. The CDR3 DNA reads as TGTGCCATCAGTGAGTCGGGACAGAAGGATAATTCACCCCTCCACTTT.

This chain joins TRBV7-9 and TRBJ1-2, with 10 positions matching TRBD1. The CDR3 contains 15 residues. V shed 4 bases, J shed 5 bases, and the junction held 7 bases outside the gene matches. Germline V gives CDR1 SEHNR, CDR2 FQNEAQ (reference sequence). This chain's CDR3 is CASSYVPGQGYGYTF. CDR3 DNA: TGTGCCAGCAGCTACGTCCCGGGACAGGGGTATGGCTACACCTTC.

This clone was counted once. The CDR3 coding sequence is TGTGCCAGCAGCTTTTCACCGGGACAGGGGTACGAGCAGTACTTC. The encoded protein is CASSFSPGQGYEQYF. J is TRBJ2-7 and V is TRBV7-2, with 10 bases identical to TRBD1. Germline lookup yields CDR1 SGHTA and CDR2 FQGNSA. The CDR3 is 15 residues long. V dropped 3 bases and J dropped 4; count of bases not matched to a gene: 6. The full variable domain, in which reference TRBV7-2 and TRBJ2-7 provide the parts outside the CDR3, is GAGVSQSPSNKVTEKGKDVELRCDPISGHTALYWYRQSLGQGLEFLIYFQGNSAPDKSGLPSDRFSAERTGGSVSTLTIQRTQQEDSAVYLCASSFSPGQGYEQYFGPGTRLTVT.

The CDR3 bases are TGTGCCAGCAGCCAAGTAAATAATTCACCCCTCCACTTT. Translation: CASSQVNNSPLHF. The chain carries TRBV14 and TRBJ1-6, with D unresolved. Germline CDR1 SGHDN, CDR2 FVKESK. This CDR3 is built from 13 residues. V lost 1 base and J lost 5, with 3 bases in between.

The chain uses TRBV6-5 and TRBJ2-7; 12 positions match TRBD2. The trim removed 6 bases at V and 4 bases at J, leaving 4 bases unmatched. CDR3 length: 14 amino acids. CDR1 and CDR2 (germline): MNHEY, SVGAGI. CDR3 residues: CASSLAGGVYEQYF. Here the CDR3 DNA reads TGTGCCAGCAGCCTAGCGGGGGGGGTATACGAGCAGTACTTC.

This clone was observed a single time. CDR3 loop: CASIGQGVGYGYTF. The CDR3 nucleotides are TGTGCCAGCATTGGACAGGGAGTAGGGTATGGCTACACCTTC. This chain joins TRBV2 and TRBJ1-2, with 8 bases identical to TRBD1. CDR1 SNHLY and CDR2 FYNNEI come from the germline V gene. The V gene end was trimmed by 7 bases and the J gene end by 5 bases; junction bases not matched to a gene: 9. The CDR3 contains 14 residues. The complete variable domain, with remaining parts taken from reference TRBV2 and TRBJ1-2, reads EPEVTQTPSHQVTQMGQEVILRCVPISNHLYFYWYRQILGQKVEFLVSFYNNEISEKSEIFDDQFSVERPDGSNFTLKIRSTKLEDSAMYFCASIGQGVGYGYTFGSGTRLTVV.

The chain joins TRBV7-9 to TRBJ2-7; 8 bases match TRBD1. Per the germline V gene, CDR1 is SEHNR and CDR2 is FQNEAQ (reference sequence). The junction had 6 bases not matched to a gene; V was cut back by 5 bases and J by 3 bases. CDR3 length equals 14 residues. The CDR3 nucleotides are TGTGCCAGCAGCACCCGACAGGGGCACTACGAGCAGTACTTC. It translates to CASSTRQGHYEQYF.

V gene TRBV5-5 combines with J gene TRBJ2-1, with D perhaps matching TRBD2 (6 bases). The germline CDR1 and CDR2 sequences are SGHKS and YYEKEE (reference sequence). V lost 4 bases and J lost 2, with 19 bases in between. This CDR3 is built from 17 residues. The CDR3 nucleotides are TGTGCCAGCAGCGGGGCCCCCGGGACTCCTCCCTACAATGAGCAGTTCTTC. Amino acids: CASSGAPGTPPYNEQFF.

Here the CDR3 reads CASSPRPQDTGGYGYTF. The CDR3 region has the DNA TGTGCCAGCAGCCCACGACCTCAGGATACAGGGGGCTATGGCTACACCTTC. The chain combines TRBV3-1 (or the pseudogene TRBV3-2) with TRBJ1-2, with TRBD1 matching 8 bases. This CDR3 region has 17 residues. V shed 4 bases and J 4 bases; nucleotides not matched to a gene: 14. Germline CDR1 is LGHDT and CDR2 is YNNKEL (reference sequence).

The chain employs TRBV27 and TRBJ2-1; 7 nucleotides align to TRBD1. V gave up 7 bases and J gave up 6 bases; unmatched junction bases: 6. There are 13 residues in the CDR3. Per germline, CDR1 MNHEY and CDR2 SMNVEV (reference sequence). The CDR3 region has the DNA TGTGCCAGCACCGAGGGGGCCGGCAATGAGCAGTTCTTC. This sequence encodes CASTEGAGNEQFF.

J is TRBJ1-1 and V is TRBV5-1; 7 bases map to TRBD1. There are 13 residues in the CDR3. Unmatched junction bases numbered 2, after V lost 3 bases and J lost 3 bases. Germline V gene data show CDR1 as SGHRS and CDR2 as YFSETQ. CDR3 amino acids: CASSSGTDTEAFF. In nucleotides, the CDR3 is TGCGCCAGCAGCTCGGGGACAGACACTGAAGCTTTCTTT.

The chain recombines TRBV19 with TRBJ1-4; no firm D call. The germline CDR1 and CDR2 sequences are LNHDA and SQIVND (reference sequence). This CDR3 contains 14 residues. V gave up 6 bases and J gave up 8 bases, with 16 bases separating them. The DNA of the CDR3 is TGTGCCAGTAGCCCGCCGATTCTACCCGAAAAACTGTTTTTT. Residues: CASSPPILPEKLFF.

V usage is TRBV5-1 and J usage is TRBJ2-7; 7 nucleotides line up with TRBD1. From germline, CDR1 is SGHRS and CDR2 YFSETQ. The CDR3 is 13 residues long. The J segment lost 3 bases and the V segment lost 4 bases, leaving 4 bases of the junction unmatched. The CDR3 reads CASSLPGGYEQYF. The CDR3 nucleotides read TGCGCCAGCAGCCTCCCAGGGGGCTACGAGCAGTACTTC.

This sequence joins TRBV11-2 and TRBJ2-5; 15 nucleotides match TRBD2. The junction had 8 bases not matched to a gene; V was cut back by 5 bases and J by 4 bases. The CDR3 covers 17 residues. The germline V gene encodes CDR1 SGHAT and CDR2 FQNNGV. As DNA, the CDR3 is TGTGCCAGCAGCGCCCCCCGGACTAGCGGGGGGGCAGAGACCCAGTACTTC. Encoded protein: CASSAPRTSGGAETQYF.

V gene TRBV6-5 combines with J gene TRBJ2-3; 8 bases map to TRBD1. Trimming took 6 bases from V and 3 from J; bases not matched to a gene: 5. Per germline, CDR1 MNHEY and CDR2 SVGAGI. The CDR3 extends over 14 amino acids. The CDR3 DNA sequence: TGTGCCAGCAGCACAGGGGGTAGTACAGATACGCAGTATTTT. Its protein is CASSTGGSTDTQYF.